Listed here are 20 T cell receptor beta chains from one sample, sequenced in a study of blood T cell repertoires in COVID-19. Clones were sequenced by immunoSEQ multiplex PCR, and TCRdb holds only the in-frame ones, with some missing. The sample has 100,000 or so clones, 70% to 90% seen once. The sample comprised PBMCs or T cells enriched from blood (not recorded which). Receptors originate from a woman in her forties or fifties who had recovered from COVID-19.

V usage is TRBV28 and J usage is TRBJ2-2, with 8 positions matching TRBD2. CDR1 is MDHEN, CDR2 SYDVKM, per germline. V trimming: 5 bases; J trimming: 4 bases; junction bases outside the gene matches: 6. This CDR3 is 15 amino acids long. Here the CDR3 DNA reads TGTGCCAGCAGTACGGGGGGGCGTGGCACCGGGGAGCTGTTTTTT. This sequence encodes CASSTGGRGTGELFF.

For this clone: Distinct nucleotide sequences in the sample also encode this CDR3. This sequence joins TRBV5-1 and TRBJ1-3; 9 nucleotides align to TRBD1. CDR3 length: 15 residues. The trim removed 0 bases at V and 8 bases at J, leaving 6 bases unmatched. From germline, CDR1 is SGHRS and CDR2 YFSETQ. CDR3 nucleotides: TGCGCCAGCAGCTTGGAGGGACAGGGTAGTGACACCATATATTTT. Its protein product is CASSLEGQGSDTIYF. Using reference TRBV5-1 and TRBJ1-3 for the parts outside the CDR3, the full variable domain is KAGVTQTPRYLIKTRGQQVTLSCSPISGHRSVSWYQQTPGQGLQFLFEYFSETQRNKGNFPGRFSGRQFSNSRSEMNVSTLELGDSALYLCASSLEGQGSDTIYFGEGSWLTVV.

J is TRBJ2-1 and V is TRBV25-1, with 7 bases lining up with TRBD2. Germline CDR1 is MGHDK and CDR2 is SYGVNS. Unmatched junction bases numbered 11, after V lost 7 bases and J lost 2 bases. The CDR3 consists of 16 residues. The CDR3: CASTHPGRGPYNEQFF. The CDR3 DNA reads TGTGCCAGCACCCACCCGGGGAGGGGCCCCTACAATGAGCAGTTCTTC. The whole variable domain, remainder taken from reference TRBV25-1 and TRBJ2-1, is EADIYQTPRYLVIGTGKKITLECSQTMGHDKMYWYQQDPGMELHLIHYSYGVNSTEKGDLSSESTVSRIRTEHFPLTLESARPSHTSQYLCASTHPGRGPYNEQFFGPGTRLTVL.

The V and J genes are TRBV12-3 or TRBV12-4 and TRBJ1-2; TRBD1 matches 8 bases. The CDR3 sequence is 13 residues long. J was trimmed by 3 bases and V by 5 bases; bases with no gene match: 2. The CDR3 here is CASSLGQDYGYTF. Here the CDR3 DNA reads TGTGCCAGCAGTCTGGGACAGGACTATGGCTACACCTTC.

The chain is built from TRBV6-5 and TRBJ1-1; D remains ambiguous. The V end was cut by 6 bases, the J end by 4 bases, with 18 bases between. The CDR3 extends over 15 amino acids. In germline, CDR1 is MNHEY, CDR2 SVGAGI. CDR3 protein: CASRPLGGKGTEAFF. For the CDR3, the DNA is TGTGCCAGCAGGCCCCTTGGAGGGAAGGGCACTGAAGCTTTCTTT.

This chain joins TRBV21-1 and TRBJ2-3; the D call of TRBD1 is as the table states it, not checked on the DNA. TRBV21-1 is tagged as a pseudogene. This CDR3 has 15 residues. CDR3 in amino acids: CASSLTDRGRDTQYF. The CDR3 bases are TGTGCCAGCAGCCTAACGGACAGGGGACGCGATACGCAGTATTTT.

In its sample, this clone was seen once. The gene calls are TRBV7-2 and TRBJ2-7; TRBD2 matches at 11 bases. Unmatched junction bases numbered 5, after V lost 5 bases and J lost 2 bases. This CDR3 region has 15 residues. Germline loops: CDR1 SGHTA, CDR2 FQGNSA. CDR3 amino acids: CASSQTSGTTYEQYF. The CDR3, as DNA: TGTGCCAGCAGCCAGACTAGCGGGACCACCTACGAGCAGTACTTC.

On this clone: At one end, the junction sequence differs from germline, possibly due to a read error. The rearrangement uses TRBV4-1 and TRBJ2-7; D not resolved. Germline V CDR1 and CDR2: MGHRA, YSYEKL. The length of the CDR3 is 11 residues. The CDR3 bases are TGCGCCAGCAGCCAAGCCCAGTCGATGATCTTC. Translation: CASSQAQSMIF.

This clone was detected only a few times. J is TRBJ1-4 and V is TRBV7-9; tentative D call: TRBD1 (6 bases). This CDR3 has 16 residues. Trimming shortened V by 1 base and J by 2 bases, and 11 bases separated the two germline ends. Germline CDR1 and CDR2: SEHNR and FQNEAQ (reference sequence). The CDR3 sequence is CASSLGGPGTNEKLFF. As DNA, the CDR3 is TGTGCCAGCAGCTTAGGGGGGCCGGGGACTAATGAAAAACTGTTTTTT.

The V and J genes are TRBV12-3 or TRBV12-4 and TRBJ2-3; TRBD2 might be the D (5 bases). Trimming shortened V by 8 bases and J by 5 bases, and 14 bases separated the two germline ends. The CDR3 covers 13 residues. The CDR3 here is CASGQAGGDTQYF. CDR3 nucleotide sequence: TGTGCCAGCGGTCAGGCCGGAGGAGATACGCAGTATTTT.

The genes are TRBV28 and TRBJ1-6; no clear D. Germline V gives CDR1 MDHEN, CDR2 SYDVKM. The CDR3 is made up of 14 amino acids. With 3 bases removed from V and 10 bases from J, the gap between germline ends came to 13 bases. CDR3 residues: CASSLWESASPLHF. Here the CDR3 DNA reads TGTGCCAGCAGTTTGTGGGAGTCAGCCTCACCCCTCCACTTT.

This clone has only one observation. This sequence joins TRBV18 and TRBJ1-4; weak D call: TRBD1 (5 bases). V lost 0 bases to trimming and J lost 0 bases, with 8 bases between them. Germline CDR1 is KGHSH and CDR2 is LQKENI. This CDR3 is 16 amino acids long. The CDR3 DNA follows: TGTGCCAGCTCACCACCGAGCAGGGCAACTAATGAAAAACTGTTTTTT. Protein: CASSPPSRATNEKLFF.

This clone was counted once. This rearrangement joins TRBV28 to TRBJ1-6, with 7 bases matching TRBD1. After removal of 8 bases from V and 7 bases from J, the junction contained 2 bases not matched to a gene. Germline CDR1 is MDHEN and CDR2 is SYDVKM. The CDR3 is 12 amino acids. CDR3 DNA: TGTGCCAGCGGGACAGCCAATTCACCCCTCCACTTT. Protein sequence: CASGTANSPLHF.

The rearrangement joins TRBV11-2 to TRBJ2-7; possible D gene TRBD1, 5 bases. Trimming cost V 5 bases and J 3 bases, with 14 bases left between them. The CDR3 covers 14 residues. CDR1 and CDR2 (germline): SGHAT, FQNNGV. CDR3 coding DNA: TGTGCCAGCAGCGCAGACCAGGGTTACTACGAGCAGTACTTC. Protein: CASSADQGYYEQYF.

This clone was seen repeatedly, ten times or more. This rearrangement joins TRBV15 to TRBJ2-2; 12 positions match TRBD2. CDR1 LNHNV and CDR2 YYDKDF come from the germline V gene (reference sequence). V lost 0 bases and J lost 5; bases outside the gene matches: 4. This CDR3 is 17 amino acids long. Here the CDR3 DNA reads TGTGCCACCAGCAGAGATGGGCTAGCGGGAGGGACCGGGGAGCTGTTTTTT. This codes for CATSRDGLAGGTGELFF.

This clone was recorded only once. The genes are TRBV19 and TRBJ2-7; 8 bases are shared with TRBD2. The CDR3 runs to 16 residues. The germline gives CDR1 LNHDA, CDR2 SQIVND (reference sequence). The ends lost 5 bases at V and 3 bases at J; junction bases unmatched: 12. In DNA form, the CDR3 reads TGTGCCAGTAGTGGACCCGATAGGGGACTAGTCTACGAGCAGTACTTC. Translation gives CASSGPDRGLVYEQYF.

This clone was recorded only once. This chain links TRBV9 with TRBJ2-3, with 11 bases aligning to TRBD2. This CDR3 is 17 amino acids long. In germline, CDR1 is SGDLS, CDR2 YYNGEE. The V and J ends lost 4 bases and 4 bases, in that order; junction bases with no gene match: 11. The CDR3 spells CASSSRLAGKGPDTQYF. CDR3 sequence (DNA): TGTGCCAGCAGCTCCCGACTAGCGGGAAAAGGCCCAGATACGCAGTATTTT.

V is TRBV14 and J is TRBJ1-1; TRBD1 matches at 8 bases. The germline gives CDR1 SGHDN, CDR2 FVKESK. The junction had 5 bases not matched to a gene; V was cut back by 2 bases and J by 6 bases. CDR3 length equals 14 residues. CDR3 in amino acids: CASSQLTGAAEAFF. The CDR3 coding sequence is TGTGCCAGCAGCCAACTGACAGGGGCGGCTGAAGCTTTCTTT.

The J gene is TRBJ2-7, the V gene TRBV23-1; 7 bases fit TRBD1. TRBV23-1 qualifies as an ORF whose function is uncertain. This CDR3 comprises 16 residues. V dropped 3 bases and J dropped 1; count of bases not matched to a gene: 9. CDR3 bases: TGCGCCAGCAGTCACCAGGGGGACCCAGATTCCTACGAGCAGTACTTC. Its protein product is CASSHQGDPDSYEQYF.

The gene calls are TRBV6-5 and TRBJ2-2; TRBD1 is a possible D gene (5 bases). The CDR3 length is 13 residues. Trimming pared 8 bases from V and 2 bases from J, leaving 9 bases between. Germline V lookup: CDR1 MNHEY, CDR2 SVGAGI. In DNA, the CDR3 is TGTGCCAGCTTCCAGGGTAACACCGGGGAGCTGTTTTTT. Translation: CASFQGNTGELFF.